These T cell receptor beta chains were read from a single sample in a study of blood T cells in healthy people across ages. MiXCR, run by TCRdb on the 5' RACE reads, gives a single entry per CDR3 protein. This sample has about 760,000 distinct CDR3 sequences, with more than 55% found just once. The sample consisted of blood. The receptor set was obtained from a man aged 40-55 years in good health. The CDR3 runs from the conserved cysteine through the conserved F or W. A D gene is named only where the DNA matches it firmly. Size is omitted from some rows. Given values are once, few, many or a class for expanded clones.

few,TRBD1,TRBV12-3/TRBV12-4,TRBJ2-1,CASRTGGSLNEQFF,TGTGCCAGCAGGACAGGGGGCTCTCTAAATGAGCAGTTCTTC
few,-,TRBV5-1,TRBJ1-5,CASSMDSPNQPQHF,TGCGCCAGCAGCATGGACAGCCCCAATCAGCCCCAGCATTTT
-,-,TRBV7-3,TRBJ2-1,CASSLTISSYNEQFF,TGTGCCAGCAGCTTAACGATAAGCTCCTACAATGAGCAGTTCTTC
-,TRBD1,TRBV6-1,TRBJ2-2,CASSVGTGEAGELFF,TGTGCCAGCAGCGTCGGGACAGGGGAAGCCGGGGAGCTGTTTTTT
-,TRBD2,TRBV7-2,TRBJ2-5,CASSLRPAGGTRTQYF,TGTGCCAGCAGCCTAAGGCCAGCGGGAGGGACGCGGACCCAGTACTTC
-,-,TRBV20-1,TRBJ2-7,CSARGSASSYEQYF,TGCAGTGCTAGAGGGTCAGCGAGCTCCTACGAGCAGTACTTC
-,-,TRBV7-9,TRBJ2-5,CASSYASAETQYF,TGTGCCAGCAGCTATGCTAGCGCTGAGACCCAGTACTTC
-,-,TRBV29-1,TRBJ1-3,CSVDQGIGGNTIYF,TGCAGCGTTGACCAGGGAATAGGTGGAAACACCATATATTTT
once,TRBD2,TRBV7-2,TRBJ2-7,CANSLRRGLAESSYEQYF,TGTGCCAACAGCTTAAGGAGGGGACTAGCGGAAAGCTCCTACGAGCAGTACTTC
-,-,TRBV30,TRBJ1-1,CAWKGGNTEAFF,TGTGCCTGGAAGGGGGGGAACACTGAAGCTTTCTTT
-,-,TRBV6-2/TRBV6-3,TRBJ1-5,CASSYQSRNQPQHF,TGTGCCAGCAGTTATCAGTCGCGCAATCAGCCCCAGCATTTT
-,TRBD1,TRBV20-1,TRBJ1-1,CSASGQGFSNTEAFF,TGCAGTGCTTCGGGACAGGGCTTTTCGAACACTGAAGCTTTCTTT
-,-,TRBV21-1,TRBJ1-2,CASSNKAPYGYTF,TGTGCCAGCAGCAATAAGGCTCCTTATGGCTACACCTTC
-,TRBD1,TRBV13,TRBJ1-1,CAAKGIKTGVGTEAFF,TGTGCCGCGAAAGGAATAAAGACAGGGGTAGGCACTGAAGCTTTCTTT
-,TRBD2,TRBV3-1,TRBJ2-3,CASSQGLAGRGDTQYF,TGTGCCAGCAGCCAAGGGCTAGCGGGGAGGGGAGATACGCAGTATTTT
once,-,TRBV7-9,TRBJ2-3,CASRPPVSSDTQYF,TGTGCCAGCAGACCACCCGTTTCCTCAGATACGCAGTATTTT
few,-,TRBV13,TRBJ2-7,CASSTGEYEQYF,TGTGCCAGCAGTACGGGAGAGTACGAGCAGTACTTC